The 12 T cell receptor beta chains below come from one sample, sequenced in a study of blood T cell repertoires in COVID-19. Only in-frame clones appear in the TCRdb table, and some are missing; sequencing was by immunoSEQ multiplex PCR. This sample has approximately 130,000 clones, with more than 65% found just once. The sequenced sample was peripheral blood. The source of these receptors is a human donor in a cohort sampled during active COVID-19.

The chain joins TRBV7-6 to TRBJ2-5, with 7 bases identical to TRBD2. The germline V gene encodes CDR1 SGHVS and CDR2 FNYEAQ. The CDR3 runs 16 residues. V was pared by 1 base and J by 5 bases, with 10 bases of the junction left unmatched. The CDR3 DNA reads TGTGCCAGCAGCTTAGGGGCGGGAGCATCGGGGGAGACCCAGTACTTC. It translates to CASSLGAGASGETQYF.

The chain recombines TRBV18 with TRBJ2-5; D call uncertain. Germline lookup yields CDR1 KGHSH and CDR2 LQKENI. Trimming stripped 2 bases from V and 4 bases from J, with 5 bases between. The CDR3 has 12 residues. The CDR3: CASSPSPETQYF. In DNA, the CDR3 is TGTGCCAGCTCACCAAGCCCAGAGACCCAGTACTTC.

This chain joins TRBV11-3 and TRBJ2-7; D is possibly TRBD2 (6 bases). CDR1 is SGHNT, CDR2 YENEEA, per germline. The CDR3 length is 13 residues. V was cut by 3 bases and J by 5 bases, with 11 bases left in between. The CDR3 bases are TGTGCCAGCAGCTTCGGGAGTACAAACGAGCAGTACTTC. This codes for CASSFGSTNEQYF.

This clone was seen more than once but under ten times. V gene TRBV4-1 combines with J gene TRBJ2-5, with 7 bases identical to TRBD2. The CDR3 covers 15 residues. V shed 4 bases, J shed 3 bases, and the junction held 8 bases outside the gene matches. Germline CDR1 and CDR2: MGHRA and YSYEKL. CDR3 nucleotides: TGCGCCAGCAGCCTCACTGGGACTATAGAAGAGACCCAGTACTTC. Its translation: CASSLTGTIEETQYF.

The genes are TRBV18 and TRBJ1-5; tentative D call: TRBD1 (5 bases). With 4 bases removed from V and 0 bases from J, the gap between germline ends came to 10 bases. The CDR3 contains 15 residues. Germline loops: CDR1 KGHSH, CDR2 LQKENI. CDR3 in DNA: TGTGCCAGCTCACGACAGCCCTATAGCAATCAGCCCCAGCATTTT. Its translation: CASSRQPYSNQPQHF. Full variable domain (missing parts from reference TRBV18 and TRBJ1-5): NAGVMQNPRHLVRRRGQEARLRCSPMKGHSHVYWYRQLPEEGLKFMVYLQKENIIDESGMPKERFSAEFPKEGPSILRIQQVVRGDSAAYFCASSRQPYSNQPQHFGDGTRLSIL.

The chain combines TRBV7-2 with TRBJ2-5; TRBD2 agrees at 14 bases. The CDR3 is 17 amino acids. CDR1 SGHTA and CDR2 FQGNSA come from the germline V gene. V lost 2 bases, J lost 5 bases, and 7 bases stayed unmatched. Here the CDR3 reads CASSLHSGLAGGETQYF. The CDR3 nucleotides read TGTGCCAGCAGCTTACATTCAGGACTAGCGGGAGGTGAGACCCAGTACTTC.

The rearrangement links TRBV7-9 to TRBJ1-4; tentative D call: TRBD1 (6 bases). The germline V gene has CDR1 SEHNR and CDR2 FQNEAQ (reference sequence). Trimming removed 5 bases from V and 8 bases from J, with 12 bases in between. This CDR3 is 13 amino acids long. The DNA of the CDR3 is TGTGCCAGCAGCGCCCAGGGGTACGAAAAACTGTTTTTT. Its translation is CASSAQGYEKLFF.

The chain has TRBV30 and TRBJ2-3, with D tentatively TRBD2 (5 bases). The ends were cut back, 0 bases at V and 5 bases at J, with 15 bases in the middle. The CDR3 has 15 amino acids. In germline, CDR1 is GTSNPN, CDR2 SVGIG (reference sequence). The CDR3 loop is CAWSVRAGGGDTQYF. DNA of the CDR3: TGTGCCTGGAGTGTTCGGGCGGGTGGTGGAGATACGCAGTATTTT.

CDR3 amino acids: CASSLGQITLGEQYF. The DNA for the CDR3 is TGTGCCAGCAGCTTGGGACAGATAACTTTGGGTGAGCAGTACTTC. The chain is built from TRBV5-5 and TRBJ2-7; D may be TRBD1 (5 bases). Trimming pared 0 bases from V and 7 bases from J, leaving 17 bases between. The germline V gene encodes CDR1 SGHKS and CDR2 YYEKEE (reference sequence). The CDR3 extends over 15 amino acids.

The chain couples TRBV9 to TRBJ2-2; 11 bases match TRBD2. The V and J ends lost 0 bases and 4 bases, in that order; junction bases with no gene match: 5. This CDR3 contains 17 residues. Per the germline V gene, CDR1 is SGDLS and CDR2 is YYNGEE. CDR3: CASSVVAGGPGTGELFF. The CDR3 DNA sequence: TGTGCCAGCAGCGTAGTAGCGGGAGGGCCGGGCACCGGGGAGCTGTTTTTT.

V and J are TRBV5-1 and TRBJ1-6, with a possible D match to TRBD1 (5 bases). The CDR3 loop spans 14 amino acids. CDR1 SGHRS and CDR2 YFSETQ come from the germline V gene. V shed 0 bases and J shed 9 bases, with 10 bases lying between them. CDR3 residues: CASSLGQGGSPLHF. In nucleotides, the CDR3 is TGCGCCAGCAGCTTGGGCCAGGGAGGTTCACCCCTCCACTTT.

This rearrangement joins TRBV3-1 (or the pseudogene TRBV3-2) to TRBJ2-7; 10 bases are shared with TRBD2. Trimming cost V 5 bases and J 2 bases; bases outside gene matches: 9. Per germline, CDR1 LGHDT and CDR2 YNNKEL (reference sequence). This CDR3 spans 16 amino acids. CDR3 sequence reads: CASSSISGRTTYEQYF. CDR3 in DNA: TGTGCCAGCAGCAGCATTAGCGGGAGGACGACCTACGAGCAGTACTTC.